A selection of T cell receptor beta chains follows, all from one sample in a study of tumor-infiltrating lymphocytes in primary liver carcinoma. TCRdb recomputed calls from the multiplex PCR reads with MiXCR, one row per CDR3 protein. The data show roughly 80,000 distinct CDR3 sequences, roughly 69% seen once. Sequenced: tumor-adjacent normal liver tissue. The receptors originated from a man between 35 and 55 years old with primary liver carcinoma and hepatitis B virus infection. Each CDR3 is given with its conserved first and last residue. Fields, in order: D gene, clone size, J gene, V gene, CDR3 DNA, CDR3 protein. The D gene is left open where the match is weak. Part of the rows lack a size; the others show once, few, many or a class for expanded clones.

>TRBD1|many|TRBJ2-7|TRBV7-9
TGTGCCAGCAGCTTCGCGGGACAGGGCTACGAGCAGTACTTC
CASSFAGQGYEQYF
>TRBD2|-|TRBJ2-7|TRBV7-8
TGTGCCAGCAGCCTGAAGGGAGGGACTATAGTTACCCTCGAGCAATACTTC
CASSLKGGTIVTLEQYF
>TRBD2|-|TRBJ2-7|TRBV11-1
TGTGCCAACAGCTCGGGAGGACAACTATACAGCGAGCAATACTTC
CANSSGGQLYSEQYF
>-|-|TRBJ2-7|TRBV29-1
TGCTGCGTTGAGGGGGGTGATCAGTACTTC
CCVEGGDQYF
>-|-|TRBJ2-3|TRBV5-1
TGCGCCAGCTTATCAAACACAGATGCGCAGTATTTT
CASLSNTDAQYF
>-|-|TRBJ2-2|TRBV11-1
TGTGCCTGTAGCTATACAGGACCTTTCTCCGGGGAGCTGTTTTTT
CACSYTGPFSGELFF
>-|-|TRBJ1-4|TRBV11-1
TGTGCCAGCGCGATACAGACTAATGAAAAACTGTTTTTT
CASAIQTNEKLFF
>-|-|TRBJ2-5|TRBV11-2
TGTGCCGGCAGCTTAGCGAGGCTGGTCCTGGGAAAAAAAGAGACCCAGTACTTC
CAGSLARLVLGKKETQYF
>-|-|TRBJ2-1|TRBV11-2
TGTGCCAACAGCTTCGTGGAGCGAAATGAGCAGTTCTTC
CANSFVERNEQFF
>-|-|TRBJ1-1|TRBV28
TGTGCCAACAGTTGGAGGGGGAACACTGAAGCTTTCTTT
CANSWRGNTEAFF
>TRBD1|many|TRBJ2-2|TRBV10-1
TGCGCCAGCAGTGAGTCGAGGACAGGGGCGAACACCGGGGAGCTGTTTTTT
CASSESRTGANTGELFF
>-|-|TRBJ1-1|TRBV30
TGTGTCTGGAGTGCGGATTGGAGGATTGAAGCTTTCTTT
CVWSADWRIEAFF
>TRBD1|many|TRBJ2-1|TRBV6-6
TGTGCCAGCAGTGGGGACAGGGGGCCCAGCTACAATGAGCAGTTCTTC
CASSGDRGPSYNEQFF
>-|-|TRBJ2-7|TRBV5-4
TGTGCCAGCAGCGTGGTGGGGCGGAGGAGCTCCTACGAGCAGTACTTC
CASSVVGRRSSYEQYF
>TRBD2|-|TRBJ2-1|TRBV25-1
TGTGCCTGCAGTGAGGGACTAGCGGGAGCACCTTACAATGAGCAGTTCTTC
CACSEGLAGAPYNEQFF
>-|-|TRBJ2-3|TRBV11-2
TGTGCTAGCGGCTTAGATTACCGGGGAGTGGGAGCTTTAGATACGCAGTATTTT
CASGLDYRGVGALDTQYF
>TRBD2|few|TRBJ2-7|TRBV18
TGTGCCAGCTCACCGCCTACTAGCGTGGTGGGGCGGGAGCAGTACTTC
CASSPPTSVVGREQYF
>-|-|TRBJ1-6|TRBV4-3
TGCGCCAGCAACCAAGATTGCAATTCACCTCTCCACTTT
CASNQDCNSPLHF
>-|-|TRBJ1-2|TRBV12-3/TRBV12-4
TGTGCCAGCAGTCGGGGGACTGCTGATGGTTACACCTTC
CASSRGTADGYTF
>-|many|TRBJ1-2|TRBV10-2
TGCGCCAGCAGTTTCCTAAAGGACTATGGCTACACCTTC
CASSFLKDYGYTF
>TRBD2|-|TRBJ2-1|TRBV24-1
TGTGTCACCAGTGAAATGGTAGCGGGAGTACGGAATGAGCAGTTCTTC
CVTSEMVAGVRNEQFF
>-|-|TRBJ2-7|TRBV29-1
TGCACTGTCATTTTTCGACAGCCAGGATCCTACGAGCAGTACTTC
CTVIFRQPGSYEQYF
>-|-|TRBJ1-1|TRBV4-3
TGCGCCAGCAGCCAAGGTGGCCTTGCCGGTGGTACTGAAGCTTTCTTT
CASSQGGLAGGTEAFF
>-|-|TRBJ2-5|TRBV11-2
TGTGTCAACAGTCTAGAGGGTGTGGCCCAGTACTTC
CVNSLEGVAQYF
>-|-|TRBJ2-3|TRBV29-1
TGCAGCATTGAGGCAGGGGGGGCAGATACCCAGTATTTT
CSIEAGGADTQYF
>TRBD2|once|TRBJ2-1|TRBV24-1
TGTGCCACCGGTGAAAGGGTAGCGGGAGTACGGGATGAGCAGTTCTTC
CATGERVAGVRDEQFF
>-|-|TRBJ2-5|TRBV6-1
TGTGCCAGCAGTGATCTGCAGAGCGAACAAGAGACCCAGTACTTC
CASSDLQSEQETQYF
>TRBD2|-|TRBJ2-1|TRBV11-2
TGTGTCAGCAGCTATACTAGCGCCCATTTATGCAATGAGCAGCTCTTC
CVSSYTSAHLCNEQLF
>-|-|TRBJ1-3|TRBV6-5
TGCGCCAGCAGTTGCTCGAGGCCGAGCTCTGGAAACACCATATATTTT
CASSCSRPSSGNTIYF
>TRBD1|-|TRBJ2-7|TRBV29-1
TGCAGCGTTGAAGAAGGAAGGGACAGGAGCTACGAGCAGTACTTC
CSVEEGRDRSYEQYF
>-|few|TRBJ2-1|TRBV7-3
TGTGCCAGCAGTATAGACCCGTCCAATGAGCAGTTCTTC
CASSIDPSNEQFF
>-|few|TRBJ1-4|TRBV12-3/TRBV12-4
TGTGCCAGCACTTATAGAAATGAAAAACTGTTTTTT
CASTYRNEKLFF
>TRBD2|many|TRBJ2-5|TRBV28
TGTGCCAGCAGTTCGGGGACTAGCGATCGAGAGACCCAGTACTTC
CASSSGTSDRETQYF
>-|many|TRBJ2-7|TRBV6-2/TRBV6-3
TGTGCCAGCTCACAGGGAGGCGGGGACACTTACGAGCAGTACTTC
CASSQGGGDTYEQYF
>TRBD1|once|TRBJ2-7|TRBV6-2/TRBV6-3
TGTGCCAGCAGTCACTCGACACAGGGGAATCGTTACGAGCAGTACTTC
CASSHSTQGNRYEQYF
>TRBD2|many|TRBJ2-3|TRBV10-3
TGTGCCATCAGTGAACCCCTCCGACTAGCGGGAACCACAGATACGCAGTATTTT
CAISEPLRLAGTTDTQYF
>-|once|TRBJ2-7|TRBV29-1
TGCAGCGTCCCAGACAGTGTGGATCAGGTCGAGCAGTACTTC
CSVPDSVDQVEQYF
>-|-|TRBJ1-1|TRBV5-6
TGTGCCAGCAGCCTCTCATGGACAGCTTCCTTT
CASSLSWTASF
>TRBD2|-|TRBJ2-3|TRBV11-2
TGTGACAGCAGCACCGGGACTAGCGACACAAATACGCAGTATTTT
CDSSTGTSDTNTQYF
>TRBD2|-|TRBJ2-2|TRBV28
TGTGCCAGCGGTTCGATGGGACTAGCGGGAGGTACCGGGGAGCTATTTTTT
CASGSMGLAGGTGELFF
>-|once|TRBJ1-5|TRBV30
TGTGCCTGGAGTGTAAGGAGCAGCAATCAGCACCAGCATTTT
CAWSVRSSNQHQHF
>TRBD2|-|TRBJ2-1|TRBV11-2
TGTGCCAGCAGCACCGGGACTAGCGGGAGTAATGAGCAGTTCTTC
CASSTGTSGSNEQFF
>-|-|TRBJ2-2|TRBV4-2
TGTGCCAGCAGCCAAGATATATGGGGCGCCCCCGGGGAGCTGTTTTTT
CASSQDIWGAPGELFF
>-|-|TRBJ1-1|TRBV6-5
TGTGCCAGCATGCCGCGGGGTAGGGACACTGAAGCTTTCTTT
CASMPRGRDTEAFF
>TRBD1|many|TRBJ1-1|TRBV29-1
TGCAGCGCCACCGGACAGGGGACTGAAGCTTTCTTT
CSATGQGTEAFF
>-|-|TRBJ2-7|TRBV6-1
TGTGCCAGCAGTGAAACAGCAGACGGCTACGAGCAGTACTTC
CASSETADGYEQYF
>-|-|TRBJ2-2|TRBV4-3
TGCGCCAGCAGCCAATATCTACTCGTCGGTCTAGCTGGAGACATCGGGGAGCTGTTTTTT
CASSQYLLVGLAGDIGELFF
>-|-|TRBJ2-7|TRBV10-3
TGTGCCATTAGTGAAGCCGGGCGAGAACAGTACTTC
CAISEAGREQYF
>TRBD1|-|TRBJ2-1|TRBV6-2/TRBV6-3
TGTGCCAGCAGTTACGACAGGGGCAGCTCCCACAATGAGCAGTTCTTC
CASSYDRGSSHNEQFF
>-|-|TRBJ2-6|TRBV6-1
TGTGCCAGCAGGGCCTTTCAGGGCAGGGGCCGCTCTGGGGCCAAGGTCCTGATTTTC
CASRAFQGRGRSGAKVLIF
>-|-|TRBJ2-7|TRBV4-1
TGCGCCAGCGGCCAAGTCGGTACTTACTACGAGCAGTACTTC
CASGQVGTYYEQYF
>TRBD1|many|TRBJ2-2|TRBV19
TGTGCCAGTAGTCACGGACAGGGCACCGGGGAGCTGTTTTTT
CASSHGQGTGELFF
>TRBD1|-|TRBJ1-4|TRBV6-1
TGTGCCAGCAGGTTGCCCCCGGGACAGGGTCCCCTTGGACTGCTTTTT
CASRLPPGQGPLGLLF
>-|-|TRBJ1-6|TRBV6-6
TGTGCCAGCAGTGCGGACCCGCAAAGGCCTCTCCACTTT
CASSADPQRPLHF
>-|-|TRBJ2-1|TRBV4-1
TGCGCCAGCAGTCTAGGACTGGGGGCGGTCGGCGAGCAGTTCTTC
CASSLGLGAVGEQFF